This T cell receptor beta chain was sequenced in a study of Graves' ophthalmopathy and Graves' hyperthyroidism. A word on this clonotype: Its antigen is unknown.

The CDR3 extends over 16 amino acids. The V end lost 7 bases, the J end lost 0 bases, and 16 bases lay between the germline ends. For repertoire sequencing, the TCR beta CDR3 regions were amplified from RNA transcripts. First-round RT-PCR relied on HTBI primers, and a second-round multiplex PCR came next. MiXCR was run by TCRdb on the multiplex PCR reads, yielding one entry per CDR3 protein. The repertoire consists of 57,000 or so distinct CDR3 sequences, with roughly 47% occurring once and the leading ten covering roughly 5%. Study observations and caveats: Among thyroid clonotypes expanded above 0.001 frequency, most also appeared in blood.

The clonotype comes from an adult woman with Graves' ophthalmopathy. Sequenced material: peripheral blood. The genes are TRBV12-3 or TRBV12-4 and TRBJ1-5; D gene ambiguous. Here the CDR3 reads CASNTHPVYSNQPQHF. The CDR3, as DNA: TGTGCCAGCAACACACACCCCGTATATAGCAATCAGCCCCAGCATTTT.